These 32 T cell receptor beta chains originate from one sample sequenced in a study of T cell changes during pregnancy in multiple sclerosis. Generated by immunoSEQ multiplex PCR, the TCRdb table keeps only in-frame clones and is missing some. The repertoire has 40,000 or so clones, roughly 93% of them found once; the top ten carry 8.1%. The specimen was CD8+ T cells from peripheral blood mononuclear cells, collected in the third trimester of pregnancy. The source is a female donor with multiple sclerosis, enrolled in a pregnancy study.

This clone was seen once. The CDR3 does not close with the conserved phenylalanine or tryptophan, likely indicating a read error. Because the CDR3's place on the DNA is in doubt, the DNA is left out and the CDR3 is given as listed by TCRdb. This chain uses TRBV6-4 with TRBJ2-3; TRBD2 is the table's D call and was not checked against the DNA. Germline V CDR1 and CDR2: MRHNA, SNTAGT. The CDR3 sequence runs 14 residues, both termini included. The CDR3 sequence: CASSVRRREGRREV.

This chain uses TRBV27 with TRBJ2-7, with D tentatively TRBD2 (6 bases). The CDR3 runs 17 residues. Trimming removed 0 bases at V and 5 bases at J, with 20 bases between. Germline-derived CDR1 and CDR2 are MNHEY and SMNVEV (reference sequence). Here the CDR3 reads CASSLSPRLVHPDEQYF. The CDR3 bases are TGTGCCAGCAGTTTATCGCCGAGACTAGTCCACCCCGACGAGCAGTACTTC.

The chain employs TRBV10-3 and TRBJ2-3; 9 positions match TRBD2. The CDR3 is made up of 13 amino acids. V lost 11 bases to trimming and J lost 3 bases; unmatched junction nucleotides: 6. Germline V lookup: CDR1 ENHRY, CDR2 SYGVKD. Here the CDR3 reads CAAASGVTDTQYF. The CDR3 coding sequence is TGTGCCGCCGCTAGCGGGGTAACAGATACGCAGTATTTT.

The V and J genes are TRBV13 and TRBJ1-6; 8 bases line up with TRBD1. Germline CDR1 and CDR2: PRHDT and FYEKMQ (reference sequence). The junction had 11 bases not matched to a gene; V was cut back by 5 bases and J by 8 bases. The CDR3 has 16 residues. The CDR3 protein is CASSRGQEKFYSPLHF. Here the CDR3 DNA reads TGTGCCAGCAGCAGGGGACAGGAGAAGTTTTATTCACCCCTCCACTTT.

The chain combines TRBV7-9 with TRBJ2-7; possible D gene TRBD2, 6 bases. CDR1 is SEHNR, CDR2 FQNEAQ, per germline (reference sequence). V was clipped by 8 bases and J by 0 bases, with 17 bases between them. There are 15 residues in the CDR3. CDR3 loop: CASGSGGTASYEQYF. CDR3 in DNA: TGTGCCAGCGGGAGTGGCGGGACCGCCTCCTACGAGCAGTACTTC.

The chain carries TRBV28 and TRBJ2-2; 8 positions agree with TRBD1. The germline V gene encodes CDR1 MDHEN and CDR2 SYDVKM. V shed 3 bases and J 7 bases; nucleotides not matched to a gene: 7. The CDR3 length is 15 residues. The CDR3 region has the DNA TGTGCCAGCAGTTTGACCGGACAGGGCGGCGGGGAGCTGTTTTTT. Translating gives CASSLTGQGGGELFF.

V is TRBV4-1 and J is TRBJ2-7; 7 positions match TRBD1. CDR3 length: 13 residues. Trimming removed 6 bases from V and 1 base from J; junction bases left unmatched: 3. CDR1 and CDR2 from the germline V gene are MGHRA and YSYEKL. The CDR3: CASSLDRSYEQYF. The CDR3 DNA is TGCGCCAGCAGTTTGGACAGGTCCTACGAGCAGTACTTC.

The chain is built from TRBV9 and TRBJ2-2; the match to TRBD2 covers 9 bases. Looked up from germline, CDR1 is SGDLS and CDR2 is YYNGEE. This CDR3 spans 16 amino acids. The trim removed 3 bases at V and 5 bases at J, leaving 8 bases unmatched. The CDR3 DNA reads TGTGCCAGCAGCGACAGCGGGAGGAGGTGGACCGGGGAGCTGTTTTTT. Translated: CASSDSGRRWTGELFF.

The rearrangement links TRBV9 to TRBJ2-7, with TRBD2 identical over 9 bases. Germline CDR1 and CDR2: SGDLS and YYNGEE. V was clipped by 2 bases and J by 4 bases; unmatched bases: 7. The CDR3 is made up of 15 amino acids. The CDR3 DNA reads TGTGCCAGCAGCGTTGAGACGGGACTAGCTTACGAGCAGTACTTC. Encoded protein: CASSVETGLAYEQYF.

The rearrangement links TRBV28 to TRBJ2-1; TRBD2 agrees at 7 bases. J was trimmed by 12 bases and V by 2 bases; bases with no gene match: 4. The CDR3 loop spans 12 amino acids. In germline, CDR1 is MDHEN, CDR2 SYDVKM. DNA of the CDR3: TGTGCCAGCAGTTTAGCGGGAGTGGTGCAGTTCTTC. Its protein is CASSLAGVVQFF. The variable domain in full, completed from reference TRBV28 and TRBJ2-1, reads DVKVTQSSRYLVKRTGEKVFLECVQDMDHENMFWYRQDPGLGLRLIYFSYDVKMKEKGDIPEGYSVSREKKERFSLILESASTNQTSMYLCASSLAGVVQFFGPGTRLTVL.

This chain joins TRBV27 and TRBJ2-1; D is perhaps TRBD2 (5 bases). The germline CDR1 and CDR2 sequences are MNHEY and SMNVEV (reference sequence). The germline V and J ends were trimmed by 10 bases and 2 bases, with 9 bases remaining between them. CDR3 size: 12 residues. The CDR3 nucleotides are TGTGCCATCGCTAGCCCCTACAATGAGCAGTTCTTC. This gives the protein CAIASPYNEQFF.

V is TRBV6-5 and J is TRBJ1-1; the D is unclear. This CDR3 has 12 amino acids. The V gene lost 5 bases and the J gene lost 4 bases, with 8 bases spanning the gap. CDR1 MNHEY and CDR2 SVGAGI come from the germline V gene. The DNA for the CDR3 is TGTGCCAGCAGTCCTAGTAGCACTGAAGCTTTCTTT. Translation: CASSPSSTEAFF.

V and J are TRBV19 and TRBJ2-1; unclear D gene. CDR1 is LNHDA and CDR2 is SQIVND in the germline V gene (reference sequence). Trimming stripped 3 bases from V and 6 bases from J, with 6 bases between. There are 12 residues in the CDR3. CDR3 amino acids: CASSIGGNEQFF. CDR3 DNA sequence: TGTGCCAGTAGTATCGGCGGCAATGAGCAGTTCTTC.

This sequence joins TRBV7-9 and TRBJ2-3, with 7 bases lining up with TRBD2. This CDR3 is 14 amino acids long. From germline, CDR1 is SEHNR and CDR2 FQNEAQ (reference sequence). V shed 5 bases and J 3 bases; nucleotides not matched to a gene: 5. The CDR3 DNA is TGTGCCAGCAGCCTAACCGGGGGGACAGATACGCAGTATTTT. It is translated as CASSLTGGTDTQYF.

The V and J genes are TRBV7-9 and TRBJ2-7; 11 nucleotides agree with TRBD1. Germline CDR1 and CDR2: SEHNR and FQNEAQ (reference sequence). The CDR3 is 19 residues long. The V and J ends lost 4 bases and 2 bases, in that order; junction bases with no gene match: 16. CDR3 nucleotides: TGTGCCAGCAGCTCGAACATCCTGGCGGACAGGGGGCGAACCTACGAGCAGTACTTC. It is translated as CASSSNILADRGRTYEQYF. The full variable domain, rest sourced from reference TRBV7-9 and TRBJ2-7, is DTGVSQNPRHKITKRGQNVTFRCDPISEHNRLYWYRQTLGQGPEFLTYFQNEAQLEKSRLLSDRFSAERPKGSFSTLEIQRTEQGDSAMYLCASSSNILADRGRTYEQYFGPGTRLTVT.

The V gene is TRBV4-3, the J gene TRBJ1-5; no clear D gene. Trimming pared 6 bases from V and 3 bases from J, leaving 9 bases between. Germline V gene data show CDR1 as LGHNA and CDR2 as YSLEER. The CDR3 runs 13 residues. The DNA for the CDR3 is TGCGCCAGCAGTTCAGGTATCAATCAGCCCCAGCATTTT. As protein: CASSSGINQPQHF.

This sequence joins TRBV9 and TRBJ2-7; D gene unclear. This CDR3 contains 13 residues. CDR1 and CDR2 from the germline V gene are SGDLS and YYNGEE. The V gene lost 0 bases and the J gene lost 5 bases, with 9 bases spanning the gap. CDR3 sequence reads: CASSVVLNDEQYF. CDR3 nucleotide sequence: TGTGCCAGCAGCGTAGTATTAAATGACGAGCAGTACTTC.

As regards this clone: The junction departs from the called germline gene at one end, perhaps through a read error. The gene calls are TRBV4-3 and TRBJ1-2; 8 nucleotides match TRBD1. The CDR3 is 15 amino acids. Per germline, CDR1 LGHNA and CDR2 YSLEER. CDR3 bases: TGCGCCAGCGGCCATGGATCGACAGGGGTTCTTGGCTACACCTTC. Its protein is CASGHGSTGVLGYTF.

V gene TRBV30 combines with J gene TRBJ2-7, with TRBD2 as a possible D gene (5 bases). The CDR3 runs to 14 residues. The V gene's germline CDR1 is GTSNPN and CDR2 SVGIG (reference sequence). The ends were cut back, 1 base at V and 2 bases at J, with 12 bases in the middle. For the CDR3, the DNA is TGTGCCTGGAGTGAGCTCAGCGGCCCCTACGAGCAGTACTTC. It encodes CAWSELSGPYEQYF. Full variable domain (rest looked up from reference TRBV30 and TRBJ2-7): SQTIHQWPATLVQPVGSPLSLECTVEGTSNPNLYWYRQAAGRGLQLLFYSVGIGQISSEVPQNLSASRPQDRQFILSSKKLLLSDSGFYLCAWSELSGPYEQYFGPGTRLTVT.

V is TRBV2 and J is TRBJ2-1; D uncertain. Trimming removed 6 bases from V and 8 bases from J, with 11 bases in between. From germline, CDR1 is SNHLY and CDR2 FYNNEI. This CDR3 is 12 amino acids long. The CDR3 region is CASRTVLDEQFF. The CDR3 DNA reads TGTGCCAGCAGAACAGTATTAGATGAGCAGTTCTTC.

J is TRBJ2-7 and V is TRBV9, with 9 bases aligning to TRBD2. The germline V gene has CDR1 SGDLS and CDR2 YYNGEE. The ends lost 4 bases at V and 7 bases at J; junction bases unmatched: 12. The CDR3 spans 15 residues. The CDR3 protein is CASSPGESGGLEQYF. For the CDR3, the DNA is TGTGCCAGCAGCCCCGGGGAGAGCGGGGGGCTAGAGCAGTACTTC. Combining the CDR3 with reference TRBV9 and TRBJ2-7 gives the whole variable domain DSGVTQTPKHLITATGQRVTLRCSPRSGDLSVYWYQQSLDQGLQFLIQYYNGEERAKGNILERFSAQQFPDLHSELNLSSLELGDSALYFCASSPGESGGLEQYFGPGTRLTVT.

The V and J genes are TRBV20-1 and TRBJ2-1; no clear D gene. Looked up from germline, CDR1 is DFQATT and CDR2 is SNEGSKA (reference sequence). V was shortened by 0 bases and J by 9 bases, with 6 bases between the two germline ends. The CDR3 length is 11 residues. As DNA, the CDR3 is TGCAGTGCTAGAGATCCTGTTGAGCAGTTCTTC. Its protein product is CSARDPVEQFF.

V and J are TRBV7-9 and TRBJ1-2; maybe TRBD1 (6 bases). This CDR3 is built from 13 residues. With 3 bases removed from V and 5 bases from J, the gap between germline ends came to 10 bases. Germline V CDR1 and CDR2: SEHNR, FQNEAQ (reference sequence). This CDR3 is CASSFAGDYGYTF. Here the CDR3 DNA reads TGTGCCAGCAGCTTTGCAGGGGATTATGGCTACACCTTC.

This clone was seen only a few times. This rearrangement joins TRBV19 to TRBJ1-1, with D tentatively TRBD1 (5 bases). CDR1 and CDR2 from the germline V gene are LNHDA and SQIVND (reference sequence). V was shortened by 1 base and J by 6 bases, with 9 bases between the two germline ends. This CDR3 is 13 amino acids long. The CDR3 protein is CASSIVGGAEAFF. CDR3 nucleotides: TGTGCCAGTAGTATAGTTGGAGGGGCTGAAGCTTTCTTT.

The chain is built from TRBV7-9 and TRBJ2-3; 10 nucleotides line up with TRBD2. V shed 0 bases, J shed 4 bases, and the junction held 4 bases outside the gene matches. Germline V gene sequence: CDR1 SEHNR, CDR2 FQNEAQ (reference sequence). The CDR3 length is 16 residues. The CDR3 sequence is CASSLASGRASDTQYF. The CDR3 nucleotides read TGTGCCAGCAGCTTAGCCAGCGGGAGGGCTTCAGATACGCAGTATTTT.

This clone was seen only once. The chain joins TRBV4-2 to TRBJ1-1; 9 bases match TRBD1. Unmatched junction bases numbered 11, after V lost 3 bases and J lost 6 bases. Germline V gives CDR1 LGHNA, CDR2 YNFKEQ. The CDR3 has 16 amino acids. The CDR3 nucleotides are TGTGCCAGCAGCCACGCTGCCGGGACAGGGTCGCCTGAAGCTTTCTTT. Amino acids: CASSHAAGTGSPEAFF.

The chain uses TRBV6-1 and TRBJ2-1; D might be TRBD1 (6 bases). Deletions cut 3 bases from V and 0 bases from J, with 9 bases between. This CDR3 is built from 15 residues. Per the germline V gene, CDR1 is MNHNS and CDR2 is SASEGT. The CDR3 DNA is TGTGCCAGCAGTGAGTGGACAGACTCCTACAATGAGCAGTTCTTC. It translates to CASSEWTDSYNEQFF.

V usage is TRBV27 and J usage is TRBJ2-7; 9 nucleotides align to TRBD2. The CDR3 consists of 16 residues. The V gene's germline CDR1 is MNHEY and CDR2 SMNVEV (reference sequence). Trimming took 3 bases from V and 6 from J; bases not matched to a gene: 12. DNA for the CDR3: TGTGCCAGCAGTTTTTACCTGGCTAGCGGGAAGATCGAGCAGTACTTC. Translation: CASSFYLASGKIEQYF.

The chain carries TRBV2 and TRBJ2-5; 11 nucleotides line up with TRBD1. This CDR3 is built from 15 residues. In germline, CDR1 is SNHLY, CDR2 FYNNEI. Trimming cost V 5 bases and J 7 bases; bases outside gene matches: 9. CDR3 bases: TGTGCCAGCAGTCGACCCGGACAGGGGGCGGGGACCCAGTACTTC. Translation: CASSRPGQGAGTQYF. The whole variable domain, filled in from reference TRBV2 and TRBJ2-5, reads EPEVTQTPSHQVTQMGQEVILRCVPISNHLYFYWYRQILGQKVEFLVSFYNNEISEKSEIFDDQFSVERPDGSNFTLKIRSTKLEDSAMYFCASSRPGQGAGTQYFGPGTRLLVL.

The chain carries TRBV19 and TRBJ1-5; no reliable D call. The CDR3 totals 15 residues. Germline V gene data show CDR1 as LNHDA and CDR2 as SQIVND (reference sequence). V lost 3 bases to trimming and J lost 5 bases, with 14 bases between them. Here the CDR3 DNA reads TGTGCCAGTAGTATGCGGAGTGGTGGTTATCAGCCCCAGCATTTT. Encoded protein: CASSMRSGGYQPQHF.

The CDR3 sequence: CASSYSSGSYNEQFF. CDR3 nucleotide sequence: TGTGCCAGCAGTTACTCAAGCGGGAGCTACAATGAGCAGTTCTTC. The chain links TRBV6-5 to TRBJ2-1; 8 bases fit TRBD2. The CDR3 consists of 15 residues. Germline-derived CDR1 and CDR2 are MNHEY and SVGAGI. With 0 bases clipped from V and 3 bases from J, the junction kept 1 base outside the gene matches.

This chain connects TRBV28 to TRBJ2-4; the match to TRBD1 covers 8 bases. There are 17 residues in the CDR3. The V segment lost 7 bases and the J segment 2 bases; nucleotides outside the gene matches: 13. Germline lookup yields CDR1 MDHEN and CDR2 SYDVKM. This chain's CDR3 is CASKYSGQGATKNIQYF. The DNA for the CDR3 is TGTGCCAGCAAATACTCGGGCCAGGGGGCTACCAAAAACATTCAGTACTTC. Combining the CDR3 with reference TRBV28 and TRBJ2-4 gives the whole variable domain DVKVTQSSRYLVKRTGEKVFLECVQDMDHENMFWYRQDPGLGLRLIYFSYDVKMKEKGDIPEGYSVSREKKERFSLILESASTNQTSMYLCASKYSGQGATKNIQYFGAGTRLSVL.